The T cell receptor (beta chain) described here comes from a study of shared clonotypes between healthy human individuals (dated by TCRdb to the early 2020s). Background for the entire study: The cohort included a few men and two women between 18 and 49 years of age. To increase sequencing depth and limit assay-specific biases, TCR repertoire library preparation and sequencing were carried out by different laboratories using diverse techniques. Between about 0.85 and 10 billion PBMCs per donor were obtained by leukapheresis. The study deeply sequenced blood TCR repertoires of 5 or 6 healthy adults to estimate repertoire size and the extent of clonotype sharing between individuals. Per donor, three plates each were used for CD4 naive and CD4 memory, two for CD8 naive, and one for CD8 memory. What the authors observed across the whole study: When four donors were compared, the shared fraction of clonotypes was about 5.4% for naive CD4, around 3.6% for naive CD8, roughly 2.3% for memory CD4, and approximately 0.4% for memory CD8. Clonotypes shared by all four sorted-subset donors showed higher generation probabilities than non-shared clonotypes. Only blood was sampled, and tissue TCR repertoires likely differ from those in blood. The genetic and exposure-history diversity represented was limited by the small number of donors. Incomplete sequencing was indicated by rarefaction of sorted-subset datasets, despite the large sequencing depth. Pairwise subsampling led to the expectation that sequencing depth would affect the degree of clonotype sharing among donors. Estimated clonotype richness was generally larger for naive than for memory subsets.

CDR1 and CDR2 (WSHSY, SAAADI) derive from the germline V gene. The CDR3 numbers 14 residues from cysteine through phenylalanine. Just CDR3 DNA is preserved here, 42 bases in frame from base 1. Germline trimming amounts to 6 bases on V and 6 bases on J, with 11 as the count of junction bases outside the gene matches. The donors were healthy, HIV-negative adults who had no recently reported acute infections or vaccinations. Every donor was a Caucasian adult living in Nashville, Tennessee, USA. Magnetic negative selection was used to enrich CD4+ T cells, after which naive cells were positively selected on CD45RA and the negative fraction became the memory subset. Blood was collected by leukapheresis, and PBMCs were isolated by Ficoll-Histopaque density gradient centrifugation and then cryopreserved in liquid nitrogen vapor phase. Purity and quantity of every magnetically sorted T cell population were checked by analytical flow cytometry. Genomic DNA was isolated from each sorted fraction and quantified by UV absorbance on a Nanodrop 2000c.

Points on this clone: There is no known antigen for this receptor. No much larger clone exists at a distance of one base, and base qualities are not known.

Using the deep immunoSEQ assay, TCR CDR3 regions were amplified from genomic DNA by multiplex PCR. Genomic DNA extracted from each cell subset was distributed evenly over all wells of several immunoSEQ 96-well plates, and each plate served as one replicate. For sorted subsets, approximately 200 ng of genomic DNA, equivalent to 25,000 to 35,000 T cell genomes, went into each replicate PCR. The purified libraries were quantified using a Qubit 3.0 fluorometer, sized with a Bioanalyzer 2100, and then quantified again using the KAPA Library Quantification kit. A separate single-read 150-cycle Illumina NextSeq 550 flow cell was used to sequence each immunoSEQ 96-well plate. Turning to the authors' computational methods: Because the immunoSEQ output included only junctional sequences and no quality scores, the filtering could not be the same as the filtering used for full-length reads. To assign V/J genes and CDR3, sequences were annotated using PyIR, a Python wrapper for IgBLAST v1.9, with IMGT germline references. Any read was removed if the V/J assignment was weak (E-value above 1e-6), the CDR3 was missing, or the read contained stop codons, out-of-frame junctions, or ambiguous translated residues. V3J clonotypes were defined as sequences sharing the same inferred V gene, J gene, and CDR3 amino acid sequence. To compute the percentage overlap between repertoires, the number of shared unique clonotypes was divided by the size of the smaller repertoire. Repertoire richness was assessed with RTK rarefaction, the Chao1 estimator, and Recon v2.1 estimates of unobserved clonotypes. Generation probabilities were computed with OLGA for all TCRbeta clonotypes obtained by the gDNA method from a handful of donors. The table was pulled from immuneACCESS by TCRdb, which kept in-frame rearrangements only. Such tables lose some clones; where checked, under half of the loss comes from unresolved V genes, and the rest has no known cause. V, J and clone size derive from that table, while D and trimming were established from the DNA sequence. This sample is represented by 330,000 or so clones; approximately 79% of them were singletons. Over 9% of the sample goes to the ten largest clones.

This TCR derives from a man aged 30 to 45 in good health. Recombination linked TRBV10-2 to TRBJ2-7; the central 7 bases match TRBD1. The sample was memory CD4+ T cells sorted from blood. The sample's cell subset or site label, in plain terms: CD45RA-negative fraction. The DNA sequence is given as TGCGCCAGCAGCAAGCCGGGACAGCCGACCGAGCAGTACTTC. The encoded protein is CASSKPGQPTEQYF.